The entry below gives a single T cell receptor beta chain sequence along with its context. This clonotype was seen ten or more times. This receptor's antigen is unknown. Qualities for individual bases were not recorded, and no much larger clone is one base off. Hyperthyroidism patients were aged 18 to 65 years and newly diagnosed, with disease duration of less than 2 months. Patients with uncontrolled infections, other autoimmune diseases, pregnancy or lactation were excluded. Diagnoses relied on clinical symptoms, serum thyroxine and TRAb, thyroid ultrasound and orbital computed tomography. Blood from progressor patients was collected at the time of first diagnosis with hyperthyroidism, before any ophthalmopathy symptoms had appeared. PBMCs were separated from roughly 10 ml of fresh peripheral blood using Ficoll-Paque density gradient centrifugation. Progressor patients were defined as those initially diagnosed with Graves' hyperthyroidism in whom ophthalmopathy developed during follow-up. Trizol reagent was used to extract total RNA, and RNA quality was then checked on an Agilent 2100 Bioanalyzer.

This sample was taken from a study of T cells in Graves' hyperthyroidism and ophthalmopathy (dated by TCRdb to the late 2010s). For the study in its entirety: Peripheral blood samples were taken at initial diagnosis, before any treatment was given. To identify distinguishing TCR V-J signatures, a discovery cohort of around 100 patients was used, comprising some 45 with Graves' ophthalmopathy and roughly 60 with stable Graves' hyperthyroidism. Prospective prediction of ophthalmopathy was tested in an independent validation cohort consisting of 18 hyperthyroidism patients and 17 patients who later progressed to ophthalmopathy. The 85 to 100 discovery patients were divided at random into training and test sets in a 7:3 ratio. The study also compared thyroid tissue and blood T-cell repertoires from several Graves' hyperthyroidism patients. After sampling, hyperthyroidism patients received methimazole starting at 30 mg daily, and ophthalmopathy patients received high-dose intravenous methylprednisolone. TCR Vbeta CDR3 sequencing of approximately 140 peripheral blood samples (43 ophthalmopathy, approximately 80 hyperthyroidism and approximately 17 progressor patients) is reported in the paper. Broader findings and caveats from the paper: In validation, the model predicted progression to ophthalmopathy with roughly 70% sensitivity and 72% to 75% specificity, a median of 6.5 months before onset. Most expanded thyroid clonotypes (frequency above 0.001) were also found in blood, which suggests that blood repertoires may mirror thyroid immune responses. A 13 V-J signature model separated ophthalmopathy from stable hyperthyroidism, with approximately 87% sensitivity and 81% to 82% specificity in cross-validation and 80%/75% in testing. No statistical method was used to fix the sample size in advance, and group allocation was not hidden from the investigators.

TCR beta CDR3 regions were amplified from RNA transcripts. A first-round RT-PCR of the TCR CDR3 used the HTBI primer set with the Qiagen OneStep RT-PCR kit. Libraries were constructed in a second round of multiplex PCR, after which size selection and purification were carried out. Paired-end sequencing of the libraries was performed with 100 bp reads on an Illumina HiSeq2000. The paper's processing steps were these. SOAPnuke was used to process the raw data, removing reads that contained adapters or uncalled bases, had a mean Phred below 15, or lacked an exact match to the constant primer or identifier. COPE v1.2.5 was used to merge high-quality paired reads, and clonotypes were defined as unique nucleotide sequences. Clonotypes were aligned to IMGT TRBV, TRBD and TRBJ reference segments using MiTCR v1.1. Only V-J combinations with frequency above 0.0001, covering about 99% of repertoires, were analysed. A TCS score was defined as the ratio between F50 (clonal expansion) and ExV (chaos), using BLOSUM62-based TCRdist between CDR3 peptides within each V-J. Welch's t-statistics and random forest reduced approximately 520 V-J features to roughly 13, which were used in a naive Bayes classifier (R e1071). TCRdb trimmed the raw reads at Q25, called clones with MiXCR and kept productive beta chains. Each CDR3 protein gets just one entry, which takes the most common genes and DNA from the rows behind it. The authors' filters were not applied to this entry. The sample includes around 250,000 distinct CDR3 sequences, with roughly 15% observed a single time. The ten most abundant clones make up roughly 15% of the sample.

Measured from the cysteine to the phenylalanine, the CDR3 is 15 residues long. This entry keeps only the CDR3 DNA: 45 bases, framed from base 1. Based on the germline V gene, the CDR1 and CDR2 sequences are MDHEN and SYDVKM. V drops 7 bases and J drops 5 bases, leaving 20 bases in between. The sequence joins TRBV28 to TRBJ1-2; a tentative D match to TRBD1 spans 5 bases. The sample was blood. The sequence came from a woman in her 40s with Graves' hyperthyroidism that later progressed to Graves' ophthalmopathy. The DNA sequence follows: TGTGCCAGCACCCCCCTTTGGGGGGTTCCTTATGGCTACACCTTC. It translates to CASTPLWGVPYGYTF.